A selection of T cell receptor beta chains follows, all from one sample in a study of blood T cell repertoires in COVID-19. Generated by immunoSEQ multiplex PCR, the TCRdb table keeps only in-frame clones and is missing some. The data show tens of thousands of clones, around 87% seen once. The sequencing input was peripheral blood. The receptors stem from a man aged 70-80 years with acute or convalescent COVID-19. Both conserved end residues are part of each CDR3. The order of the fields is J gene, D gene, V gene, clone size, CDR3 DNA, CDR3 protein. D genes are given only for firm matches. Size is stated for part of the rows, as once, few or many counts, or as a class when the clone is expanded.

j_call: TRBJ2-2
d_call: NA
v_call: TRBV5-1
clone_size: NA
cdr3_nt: TGCGCCAGCGTAGATGGGGGCACGAACACCGGGGAGCTGTTTTTT
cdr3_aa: CASVDGGTNTGELFF

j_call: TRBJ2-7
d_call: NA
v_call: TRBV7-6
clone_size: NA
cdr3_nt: TGTGCCAGCAGCCCCAACCGTCCATTGAGCTCCTACGAGCAGTACTTC
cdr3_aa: CASSPNRPLSSYEQYF

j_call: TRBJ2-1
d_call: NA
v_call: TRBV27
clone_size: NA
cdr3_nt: TGTGCCAGCAGTTTAAGTCCTTCGGGAGACCCCTACAATGAGCAGTTCTTC
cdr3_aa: CASSLSPSGDPYNEQFF

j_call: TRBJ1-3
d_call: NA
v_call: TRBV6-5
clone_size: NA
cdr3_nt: TGTGCCAGCCAGAAGGCGGTTACAGGAAACACCATATATTTT
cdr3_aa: CASQKAVTGNTIYF

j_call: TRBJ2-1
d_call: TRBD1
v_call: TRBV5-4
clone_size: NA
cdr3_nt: TGTGCCAGCAGCTTGGAGTTATTGGGACAGGGACAGTTCTTC
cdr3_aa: CASSLELLGQGQFF

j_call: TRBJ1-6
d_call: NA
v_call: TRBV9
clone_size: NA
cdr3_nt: TGTGCCAGCAGCGTTCGGACAGACAATTCACCCCTCCACTTT
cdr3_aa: CASSVRTDNSPLHF

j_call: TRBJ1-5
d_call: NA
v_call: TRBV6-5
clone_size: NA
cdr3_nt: TGTGCCAGCAGTTACTCGGCGGGGGGGGATCAATGGCCCCAGCATTTT
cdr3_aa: CASSYSAGGDQWPQHF

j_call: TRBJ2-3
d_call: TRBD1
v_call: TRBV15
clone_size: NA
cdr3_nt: TGTGCCACCAGTCCGATGACAGGGGCGACAGATACGCAGTATTTT
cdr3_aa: CATSPMTGATDTQYF

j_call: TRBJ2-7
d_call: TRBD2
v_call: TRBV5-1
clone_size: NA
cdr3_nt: TGCGCCAGCAGCTCACGACTAGCGGGAGCTTCGGGGGAGCAGTACTTC
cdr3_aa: CASSSRLAGASGEQYF

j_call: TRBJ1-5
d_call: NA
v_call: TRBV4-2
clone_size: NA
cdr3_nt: TGTGCCAGCAGCCAAGATCCCGGGGATAGCAATCAGCCCCAGCATTTT
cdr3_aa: CASSQDPGDSNQPQHF

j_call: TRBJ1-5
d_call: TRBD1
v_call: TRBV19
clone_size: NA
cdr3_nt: TGTGCCAGTAGTGTACAGGGGGAAGGCAATCAGCCCCAGCATTTT
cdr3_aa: CASSVQGEGNQPQHF

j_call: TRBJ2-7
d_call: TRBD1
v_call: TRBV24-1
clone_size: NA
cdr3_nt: TGTGCCACTACGGGACAGGCGCCTTACGAGCAGTACTTC
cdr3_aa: CATTGQAPYEQYF

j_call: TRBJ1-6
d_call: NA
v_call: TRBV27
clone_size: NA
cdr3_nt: TGTGCCAGCAGTCGACAGACAAATTCACCCCTCCACTTT
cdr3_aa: CASSRQTNSPLHF

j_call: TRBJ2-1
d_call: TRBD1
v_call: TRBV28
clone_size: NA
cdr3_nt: TGTGCCAGCAGGACAGGGGGCATGAATGAGCAGTTCTTC
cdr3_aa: CASRTGGMNEQFF

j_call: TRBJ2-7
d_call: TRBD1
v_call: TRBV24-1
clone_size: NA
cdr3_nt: TGTGCCACCAGTGATTCCCGGACAGGGTACGAGCAGTACTTC
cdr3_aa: CATSDSRTGYEQYF

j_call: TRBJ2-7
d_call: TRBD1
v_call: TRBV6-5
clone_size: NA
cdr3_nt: TGTGCCAGCAGGGGACAGGGGGCCTACGAGCAGTACTTC
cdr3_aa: CASRGQGAYEQYF

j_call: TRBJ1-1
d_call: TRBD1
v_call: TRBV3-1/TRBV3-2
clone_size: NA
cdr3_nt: TGTGCCAGCAGCAGACAGGGGGAAGCTTTCTTT
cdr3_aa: CASSRQGEAFF

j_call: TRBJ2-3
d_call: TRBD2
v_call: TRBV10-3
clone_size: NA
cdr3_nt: TGTGCCATCAGTGGGCTAGCGGGAGGAGGTACAGATACGCAGTATTTT
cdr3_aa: CAISGLAGGGTDTQYF

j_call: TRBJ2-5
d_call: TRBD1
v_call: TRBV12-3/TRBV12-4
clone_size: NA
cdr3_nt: TGTGCCAGCCAGGACAGGCCTCAAGAGACCCAGTACTTC
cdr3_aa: CASQDRPQETQYF

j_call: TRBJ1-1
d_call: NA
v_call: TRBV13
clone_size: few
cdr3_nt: TGTGCCAGCAGCCGACAGGAAGCTTTCTTT
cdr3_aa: CASSRQEAFF

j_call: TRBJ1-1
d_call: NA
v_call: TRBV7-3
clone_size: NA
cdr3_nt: TGTGCCAGCAGCTTAAACATCGACACTGAAGCTTTCTTT
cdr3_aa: CASSLNIDTEAFF

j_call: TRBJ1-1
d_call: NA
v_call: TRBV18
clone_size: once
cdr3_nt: TGTGCCAGCTCACCGAACTCAGGGAACACTGAAGCTTTCTTT
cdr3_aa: CASSPNSGNTEAFF

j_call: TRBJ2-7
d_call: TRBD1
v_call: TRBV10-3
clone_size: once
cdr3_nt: TGTGCCACTACAGGGGGCGGAAACTACGAGCAGTACTTC
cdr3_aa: CATTGGGNYEQYF

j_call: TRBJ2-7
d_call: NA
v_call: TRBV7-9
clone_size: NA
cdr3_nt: TGTGCCAGCAGCCCTTTAGGGGGGGCGCTCTCCTACGAGCAGTACTTC
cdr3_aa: CASSPLGGALSYEQYF

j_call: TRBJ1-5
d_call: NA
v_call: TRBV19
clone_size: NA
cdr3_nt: TGTGCCAGTAGGGTCAGCGGGAGGAATCAGCCCCAGCATTTT
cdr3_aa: CASRVSGRNQPQHF

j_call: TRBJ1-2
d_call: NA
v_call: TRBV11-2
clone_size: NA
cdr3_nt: TGTGCCAGCAGCTTAGGACAGACCAACTATGGCTACACCTTC
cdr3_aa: CASSLGQTNYGYTF

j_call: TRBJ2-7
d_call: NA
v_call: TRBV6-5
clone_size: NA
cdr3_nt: TGTGCCAGCAGGATGACTAGCTACGAGCAGTACTTC
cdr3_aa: CASRMTSYEQYF

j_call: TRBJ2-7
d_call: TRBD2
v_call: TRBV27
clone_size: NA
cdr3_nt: TGTGCCAGCAGTTTCCGGACTAGCGGCGTCTCCTACGAGCAGTACTTC
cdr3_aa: CASSFRTSGVSYEQYF

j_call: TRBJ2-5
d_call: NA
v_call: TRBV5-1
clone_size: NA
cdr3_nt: TGCGCCAGCAGCCCGGAGGTGTTCGAGACCCAGTACTTC
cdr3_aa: CASSPEVFETQYF

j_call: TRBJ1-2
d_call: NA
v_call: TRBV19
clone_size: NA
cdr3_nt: TGTGCCAGTAGTTTCAGGGCTAACTATGGCTACACCTTC
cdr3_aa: CASSFRANYGYTF

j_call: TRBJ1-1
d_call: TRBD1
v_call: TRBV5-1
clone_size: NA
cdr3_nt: TGCGCCAGCAGCGGGTACGGGACAGCGAACACTGAAGCTTTCTTT
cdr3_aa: CASSGYGTANTEAFF

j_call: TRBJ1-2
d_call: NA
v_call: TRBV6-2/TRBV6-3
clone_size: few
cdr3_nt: TGTGCCAGCAGTTACTCGTTGGTGGCCGACTATGGCTACACCTTC
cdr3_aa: CASSYSLVADYGYTF

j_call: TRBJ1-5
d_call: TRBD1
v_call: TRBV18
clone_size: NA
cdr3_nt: TGTGCCAGCTCACCTGCGACAGGGAACCAGCCCCAGCATTTT
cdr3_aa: CASSPATGNQPQHF

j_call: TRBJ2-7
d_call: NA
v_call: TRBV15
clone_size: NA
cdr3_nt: TGTGCCACCAGCAACGGTCCCTACGAGCAGTACTTC
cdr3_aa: CATSNGPYEQYF

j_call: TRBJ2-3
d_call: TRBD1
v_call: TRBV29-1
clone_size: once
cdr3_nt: TGCAGCGTTGACGGCAGGGGGCTTACAGATACGCAGTATTTT
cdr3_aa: CSVDGRGLTDTQYF

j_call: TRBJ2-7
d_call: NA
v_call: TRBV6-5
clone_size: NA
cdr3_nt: TGTGCCAGCAATCAGGGATCAGGAGAGCAGTACTTC
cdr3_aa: CASNQGSGEQYF

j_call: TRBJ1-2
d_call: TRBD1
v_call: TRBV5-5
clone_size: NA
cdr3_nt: TGTGCCAGCAGCTTCAGTGACAGGGACTATGGCTACACCTTC
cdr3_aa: CASSFSDRDYGYTF

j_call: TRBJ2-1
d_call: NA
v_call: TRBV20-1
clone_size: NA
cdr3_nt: TGCAGTGCTAGACGCGAACGGCAGGTCTTC
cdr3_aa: CSARRERQVF

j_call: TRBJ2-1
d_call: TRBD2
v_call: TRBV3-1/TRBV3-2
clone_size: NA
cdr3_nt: TGTGCCAGCAGCCAAACCGCCGGGACTAGCACTCCGAATGAGCAGTTCTTC
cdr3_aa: CASSQTAGTSTPNEQFF

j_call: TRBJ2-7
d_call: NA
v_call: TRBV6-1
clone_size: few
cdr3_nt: TGTGCCAGCAGTGACCATAGCGCCCAGTACTTC
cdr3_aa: CASSDHSAQYF

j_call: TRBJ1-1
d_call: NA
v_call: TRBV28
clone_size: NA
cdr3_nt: TGTGCCAGCAGACTCTCCACTGAAGCTTTCTTT
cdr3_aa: CASRLSTEAFF

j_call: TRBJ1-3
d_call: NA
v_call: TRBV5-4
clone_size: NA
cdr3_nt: TGTGCCAGCAGCTTCGGCGGAGCCGGAAACACCATATATTTT
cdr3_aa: CASSFGGAGNTIYF

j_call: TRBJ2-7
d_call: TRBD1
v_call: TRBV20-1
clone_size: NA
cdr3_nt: TGCAGTGCTAGAATCACAGGGGTGGTGTACTTC
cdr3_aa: CSARITGVVYF

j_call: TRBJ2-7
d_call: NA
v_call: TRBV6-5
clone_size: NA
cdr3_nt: TGTGCCAGCAGTTACTCTAGTGGGGGGTCCCCACACGAGCAGTACTTC
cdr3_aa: CASSYSSGGSPHEQYF

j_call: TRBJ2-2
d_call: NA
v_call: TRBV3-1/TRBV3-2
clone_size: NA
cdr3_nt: TGTGCCAGCAGCCATTTACACGGGGAGCTGTTTTTT
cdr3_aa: CASSHLHGELFF